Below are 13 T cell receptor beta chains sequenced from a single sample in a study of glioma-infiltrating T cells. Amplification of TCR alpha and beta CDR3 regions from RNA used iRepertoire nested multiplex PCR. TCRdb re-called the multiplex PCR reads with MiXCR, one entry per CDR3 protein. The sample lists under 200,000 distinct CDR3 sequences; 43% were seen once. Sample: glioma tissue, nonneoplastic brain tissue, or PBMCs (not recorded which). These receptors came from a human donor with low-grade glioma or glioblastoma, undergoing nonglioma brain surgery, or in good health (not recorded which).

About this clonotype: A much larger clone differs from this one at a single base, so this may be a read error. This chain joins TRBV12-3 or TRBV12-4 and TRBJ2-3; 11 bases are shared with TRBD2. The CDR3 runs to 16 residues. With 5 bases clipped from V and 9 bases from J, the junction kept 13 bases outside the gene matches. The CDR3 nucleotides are TGTGCCAGCAGTCCTAGACTAGCGGGGATGGGATTGACGCAGTATTTT. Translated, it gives CASSPRLAGMGLTQYF.

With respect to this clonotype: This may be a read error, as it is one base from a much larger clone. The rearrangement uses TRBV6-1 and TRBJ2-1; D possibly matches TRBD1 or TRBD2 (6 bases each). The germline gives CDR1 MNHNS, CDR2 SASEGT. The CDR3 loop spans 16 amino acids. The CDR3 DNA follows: TGTGGCAGCAGCAAAGGCGTCGGGGGCCAGTGGAATGAGCAGTTCTTC. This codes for CGSSKGVGGQWNEQFF.

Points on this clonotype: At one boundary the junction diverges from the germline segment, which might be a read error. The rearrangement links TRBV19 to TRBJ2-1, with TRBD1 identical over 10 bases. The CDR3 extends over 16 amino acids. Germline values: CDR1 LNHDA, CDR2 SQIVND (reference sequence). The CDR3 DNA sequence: TGTGGCAGTAGTCCAATAAGGGACAGGGGATTGAATGAGCAGTTCTTC. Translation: CGSSPIRDRGLNEQFF.

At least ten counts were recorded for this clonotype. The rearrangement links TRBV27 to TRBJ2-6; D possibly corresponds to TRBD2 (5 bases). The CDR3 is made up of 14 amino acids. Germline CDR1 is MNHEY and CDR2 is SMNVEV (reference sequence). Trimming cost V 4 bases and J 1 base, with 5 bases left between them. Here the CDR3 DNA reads TGTGCCAGCAGTTCGGGGTCTGGGGCCAACGTCCTGACTTTC. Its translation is CASSSGSGANVLTF.

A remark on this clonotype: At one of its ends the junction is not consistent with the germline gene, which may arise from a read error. Here the CDR3 reads CATMRQGGTDTRYF. The CDR3 DNA reads TGTGCCACCATGCGACAGGGTGGCACAGATACGCGGTATTTT. The genes are TRBV24-1 and TRBJ2-3, with 7 nucleotides matching TRBD1. The CDR3 length is 14 residues. The germline gives CDR1 KGHDR, CDR2 SFDVKD.

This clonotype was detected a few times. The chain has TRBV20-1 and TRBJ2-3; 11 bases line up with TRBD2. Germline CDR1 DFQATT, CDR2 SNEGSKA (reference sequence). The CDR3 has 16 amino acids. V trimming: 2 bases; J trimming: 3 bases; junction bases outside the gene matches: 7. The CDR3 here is CSARRLAGGGTDTQYF. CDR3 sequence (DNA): TGCAGTGCTAGACGCCTAGCGGGAGGCGGAACAGATACGCAGTATTTT.

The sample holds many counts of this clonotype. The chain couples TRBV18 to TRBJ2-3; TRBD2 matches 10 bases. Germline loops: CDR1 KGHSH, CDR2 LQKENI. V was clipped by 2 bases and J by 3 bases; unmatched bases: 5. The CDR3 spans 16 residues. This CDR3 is CASSPWLAGVTDTQYF. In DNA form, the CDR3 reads TGTGCCAGCTCACCATGGCTAGCGGGAGTAACAGATACGCAGTATTTT.

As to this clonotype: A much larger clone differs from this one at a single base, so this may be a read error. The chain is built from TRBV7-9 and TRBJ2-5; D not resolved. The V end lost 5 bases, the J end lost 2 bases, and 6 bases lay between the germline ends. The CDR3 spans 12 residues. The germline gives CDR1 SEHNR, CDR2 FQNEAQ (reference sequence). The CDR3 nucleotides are TGTGCCAGCAGCAGTCTTCAAGAGACCCAGTACTTC. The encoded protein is CASSSLQETQYF.

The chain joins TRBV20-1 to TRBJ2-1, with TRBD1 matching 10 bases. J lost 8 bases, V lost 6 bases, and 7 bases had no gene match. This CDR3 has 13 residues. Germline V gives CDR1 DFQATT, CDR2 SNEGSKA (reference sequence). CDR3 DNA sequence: TGCAGTGCCGAGACAGGGGGCTCGGATGAGCAGTTCTTC. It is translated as CSAETGGSDEQFF.

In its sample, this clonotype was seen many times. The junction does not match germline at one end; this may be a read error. The CDR3 spells CASSLGGDYSHNEQFF. CDR3 DNA: TGTGCCAGCAGCTTAGGGGGGGACTACTCCCACAATGAGCAGTTCTTC. The chain recombines TRBV7-8 with TRBJ2-1; TRBD2 agrees at 7 bases. CDR1 and CDR2 (germline): SGHVS, FQNEAQ. The CDR3 totals 16 residues.

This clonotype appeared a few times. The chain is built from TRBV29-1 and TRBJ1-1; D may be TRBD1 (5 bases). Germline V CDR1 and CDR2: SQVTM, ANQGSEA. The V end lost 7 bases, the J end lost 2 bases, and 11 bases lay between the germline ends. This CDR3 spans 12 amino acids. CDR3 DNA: TGCAGCGCGGGACCTCCCAACACTGAAGCTTTCTTT. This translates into CSAGPPNTEAFF.

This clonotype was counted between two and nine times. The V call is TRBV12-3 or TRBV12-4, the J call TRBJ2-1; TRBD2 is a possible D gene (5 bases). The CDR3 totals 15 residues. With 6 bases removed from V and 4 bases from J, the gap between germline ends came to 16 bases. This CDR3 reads CASRHLGSGYNEQFF. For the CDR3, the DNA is TGTGCCAGCAGACACTTGGGGAGTGGATACAATGAGCAGTTCTTC.

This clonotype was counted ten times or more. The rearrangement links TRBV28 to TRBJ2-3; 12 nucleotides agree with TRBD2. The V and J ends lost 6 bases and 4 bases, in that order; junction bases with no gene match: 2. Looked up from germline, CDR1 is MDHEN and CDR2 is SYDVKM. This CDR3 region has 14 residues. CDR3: CASRTSGSADTQYF. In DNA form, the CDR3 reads TGTGCCAGCAGGACTAGCGGGAGTGCAGATACGCAGTATTTT.